Presented here are 23 T cell receptor beta chains from one specimen sequenced in a study of blood T cell repertoires in COVID-19. Method: immunoSEQ multiplex PCR; TCRdb's copy keeps in-frame clones and lacks some. Here the sample spans roughly 240,000 clones, approximately 80% being singletons. Sequencing input: peripheral blood. These receptors came from a woman aged 70-85 years with acute or convalescent COVID-19.

The rearrangement links TRBV9 to TRBJ1-6, with D possibly TRBD1 on 5 matching bases. The V gene lost 2 bases and the J gene lost 10 bases, with 16 bases spanning the gap. The CDR3 has 15 amino acids. Germline CDR1 and CDR2: SGDLS and YYNGEE. The CDR3 here is CASSVGGTAGSPLHF. CDR3 DNA sequence: TGTGCCAGCAGCGTGGGGGGGACCGCGGGCTCACCCCTCCACTTT. The whole variable domain, filled in from reference TRBV9 and TRBJ1-6, reads DSGVTQTPKHLITATGQRVTLRCSPRSGDLSVYWYQQSLDQGLQFLIQYYNGEERAKGNILERFSAQQFPDLHSELNLSSLELGDSALYFCASSVGGTAGSPLHFGNGTRLTVT.

This clone was seen just once. This chain joins TRBV5-1 and TRBJ2-5; 10 positions match TRBD1. The germline gives CDR1 SGHRS, CDR2 YFSETQ. The CDR3 covers 17 residues. V lost 0 bases and J lost 1; bases outside the gene matches: 6. CDR3 nucleotides: TGCGCCAGCAGCTTGGTGGGCAGGACAGGGGGCCAAGAGACCCAGTACTTC. Translated: CASSLVGRTGGQETQYF.

About this clone: The sample contains more than one DNA sequence encoding this CDR3. This chain links TRBV5-1 with TRBJ2-5; D may be TRBD2 (6 bases). Trimming took 0 bases from V and 2 from J, leaving 8 bases between them. This CDR3 is built from 14 residues. Germline V gives CDR1 SGHRS, CDR2 YFSETQ. CDR3 amino acids: CASSLGGGQETQYF. The DNA of the CDR3 is TGCGCCAGCAGCTTGGGAGGAGGGCAAGAGACCCAGTACTTC.

J is TRBJ1-2 and V is TRBV7-8; D not certain. Germline CDR1 reads SGHVS; CDR2 reads FQNEAQ. V lost 5 bases and J lost 2, with 18 bases in between. The CDR3 is made up of 16 amino acids. The CDR3 DNA follows: TGTGCCAGCAGCGTGTCCGGTCGGTTAACGAACTATGGCTACACCTTC. It encodes CASSVSGRLTNYGYTF.

This sequence joins TRBV28 and TRBJ2-3, with D maybe TRBD1 (6 bases). Trimming took off 1 base at V and 2 bases at J, with 13 bases between the two ends. Germline CDR1 MDHEN, CDR2 SYDVKM. This CDR3 is 16 amino acids long. CDR3 region: CASSLFPGQLTDTQYF. The DNA of the CDR3 is TGTGCCAGCAGTTTATTCCCGGGACAACTCACAGATACGCAGTATTTT.

The rearrangement uses TRBV29-1 and TRBJ1-2, with D unclear. V was shortened by 3 bases and J by 3 bases, with 11 bases between the two germline ends. The germline V gene has CDR1 SQVTM and CDR2 ANQGSEA. The CDR3 extends over 13 amino acids. CDR3 in amino acids: CSVDNPGDYGYTF. CDR3 nucleotide sequence: TGCAGCGTTGACAACCCGGGTGACTATGGCTACACCTTC. The variable domain in full, with the rest retrieved from reference TRBV29-1 and TRBJ1-2, is SAVISQKPSRDICQRGTSLTIQCQVDSQVTMMFWYRQQPGQSLTLIATANQGSEATYESGFVIDKFPISRPNLTFSTLTVSNMSPEDSSIYLCSVDNPGDYGYTFGSGTRLTVV.

The chain carries TRBV18 and TRBJ2-6, with 11 positions matching TRBD1. Germline CDR1 reads KGHSH; CDR2 reads LQKENI. The V segment lost 3 bases and the J segment 1 base; nucleotides outside the gene matches: 2. The CDR3 extends over 17 amino acids. CDR3 in amino acids: CASSPGTGGSGANVLTF. In DNA form, the CDR3 reads TGTGCCAGCTCACCCGGGACAGGGGGATCTGGGGCCAACGTCCTGACTTTC.

CDR3 protein: CASSQDRIQENTGELFF. In DNA form, the CDR3 reads TGTGCCAGCAGCCAAGATCGGATACAGGAGAACACCGGGGAGCTGTTTTTT. This sequence joins TRBV14 and TRBJ2-2; tentative D call: TRBD1 (5 bases). V was cut by 0 bases and J by 1 base, with 12 bases left in between. Germline V CDR1 and CDR2: SGHDN, FVKESK. This CDR3 comprises 17 residues.

The chain uses TRBV5-8 and TRBJ1-5, with 9 bases aligning to TRBD1. The ends lost 4 bases at V and 6 bases at J; junction bases unmatched: 8. CDR3 length: 15 residues. In germline, CDR1 is SGHTS, CDR2 YDEGEE. The CDR3 DNA reads TGTGCCAGCAGCCCGGGGACAGGGCCGGCTCAGCCCCAGCATTTT. Translated: CASSPGTGPAQPQHF.

This sequence joins TRBV19 and TRBJ1-1, with D possibly being TRBD1 (5 bases). Germline V gene lookup returns CDR1 LNHDA and CDR2 SQIVND (reference sequence). The CDR3 is 14 amino acids. V was cut by 3 bases and J by 5 bases, with 13 bases left in between. CDR3 nucleotide sequence: TGTGCCAGTAGTATGTGGGCCCGGGGGACTGAAGCTTTCTTT. Translated: CASSMWARGTEAFF.

This sequence joins TRBV2 and TRBJ2-7; 15 bases are shared with TRBD2. Unmatched junction bases numbered 4, after V lost 7 bases and J lost 0 bases. This CDR3 region has 16 residues. CDR1 is SNHLY and CDR2 is FYNNEI in the germline V gene. The CDR3 spells CASTGTSGGPSYEQYF. Written as DNA, the CDR3 is TGTGCCAGCACTGGGACTAGCGGGGGGCCCTCCTACGAGCAGTACTTC.

The genes are TRBV7-2 and TRBJ1-2, with 7 bases that match TRBD1. The CDR3 totals 14 residues. J gave up 5 bases and V 1 base, and 4 bases lay outside the gene matches. The germline CDR1 and CDR2 sequences are SGHTA and FQGNSA. Written as DNA, the CDR3 is TGTGCCAGCAGCTTAGATACAGGGGATTATGGCTACACCTTC. It translates to CASSLDTGDYGYTF.

The V gene is TRBV5-8, the J gene TRBJ2-5, with 9 bases lining up with TRBD1. CDR3 length: 14 residues. Germline V gene sequence: CDR1 SGHTS, CDR2 YDEGEE. V shed 4 bases and J 2 bases; nucleotides not matched to a gene: 3. CDR3 region: CASSRGTGQETQYF. CDR3 DNA sequence: TGTGCCAGCAGCCGAGGGACAGGGCAAGAGACCCAGTACTTC.

The chain carries TRBV5-6 and TRBJ2-3; 8 nucleotides agree with TRBD2. The germline V gene has CDR1 SGHDT and CDR2 YYEEEE. The CDR3 consists of 16 residues. V was pared by 8 bases and J by 4 bases, with 15 bases of the junction left unmatched. The CDR3 reads CASNTRLAGYADTQYF. The CDR3 nucleotides read TGTGCCAGTAATACCAGGCTAGCGGGCTACGCAGATACGCAGTATTTT.

The rearrangement joins TRBV10-3 to TRBJ2-2; 11 positions match TRBD2. The CDR3 runs 14 residues. From germline, CDR1 is ENHRY and CDR2 SYGVKD. J gave up 1 base and V 8 bases, and 0 bases lay outside the gene matches. The CDR3 protein is CAIGLAGNTGELFF. DNA of the CDR3: TGTGCCATCGGACTAGCGGGGAACACCGGGGAGCTGTTTTTT.

This chain connects TRBV9 to TRBJ2-1; possibly TRBD1 for D (5 bases). In germline, CDR1 is SGDLS, CDR2 YYNGEE. V was clipped by 3 bases and J by 12 bases, with 10 bases between them. CDR3 length: 11 amino acids. The CDR3 DNA reads TGTGCCAGCAGCGCAGGGATAGGGCAGTTCTTC. Its protein is CASSAGIGQFF.

A few counts support this clone. The rearrangement uses TRBV19 and TRBJ2-7, with 14 bases fitting TRBD2. Germline CDR1 and CDR2: LNHDA and SQIVND (reference sequence). Trimming removed 4 bases from V and 1 base from J; junction bases left unmatched: 6. CDR3 length: 17 residues. CDR3 DNA sequence: TGTGCCAGTAGTAGGGGACTAGCGGGGGCTTCATCCTACGAGCAGTACTTC. It specifies CASSRGLAGASSYEQYF.

The sample holds many counts of this clone. The chain employs TRBV7-9 and TRBJ2-1; D ambiguous. V was shortened by 3 bases and J by 11 bases, with 8 bases between the two germline ends. The CDR3 length is 11 residues. CDR1 is SEHNR, CDR2 FQNEAQ, per germline (reference sequence). The DNA of the CDR3 is TGTGCCAGCAGCTTTTCCCTACAGCAGTTCTTC. Protein: CASSFSLQQFF. The full variable domain, its missing parts supplied by reference TRBV7-9 and TRBJ2-1, is DTGVSQNPRHKITKRGQNVTFRCDPISEHNRLYWYRQTLGQGPEFLTYFQNEAQLEKSRLLSDRFSAERPKGSFSTLEIQRTEQGDSAMYLCASSFSLQQFFGPGTRLTVL.

This clone was observed a few times. V usage is TRBV10-3 and J usage is TRBJ1-4; 8 positions agree with TRBD1. CDR1 is ENHRY and CDR2 is SYGVKD in the germline V gene. This CDR3 comprises 13 residues. The ends lost 10 bases at V and 8 bases at J; junction bases unmatched: 9. The CDR3 bases are TGTGCCAGTAGACAGGGGATGGAGGAAAAACTGTTTTTT. Translating it yields CASRQGMEEKLFF.

The rearrangement uses TRBV5-1 and TRBJ1-2, with D perhaps matching TRBD1 (5 bases). The CDR3 consists of 14 residues. Trimming cost V 4 bases and J 6 bases, with 16 bases left between them. Germline V gene lookup returns CDR1 SGHRS and CDR2 YFSETQ. The CDR3 nucleotides are TGCGCCAGCAGCACCTCGGGAGGGGTAGATGGCTACACCTTC. Its translation: CASSTSGGVDGYTF.

This chain joins TRBV4-1 and TRBJ2-5; perhaps TRBD2 as D (5 bases). This CDR3 spans 13 amino acids. CDR1 is MGHRA, CDR2 YSYEKL, per germline. Trimming cost V 1 base and J 13 bases, with 16 bases left between them. This CDR3 is CASSQVIASPRYF. DNA of the CDR3: TGCGCCAGCAGCCAAGTTATAGCGAGCCCCCGGTACTTC.

The rearrangement uses TRBV11-3 and TRBJ2-1, with 8 positions matching TRBD2. Germline-derived CDR1 and CDR2 are SGHNT and YENEEA. The CDR3 totals 15 residues. The V gene end was trimmed by 3 bases and the J gene end by 3 bases; junction bases not matched to a gene: 4. The CDR3 region has the DNA TGTGCCAGCAGCTTCAGGACTAGCAGCTACAATGAGCAGTTCTTC. It is translated as CASSFRTSSYNEQFF.

The chain links TRBV11-2 to TRBJ2-7, with 10 positions matching TRBD1. Germline V gene lookup returns CDR1 SGHAT and CDR2 FQNNGV. The CDR3 length is 14 residues. With 6 bases clipped from V and 4 bases from J, the junction kept 6 bases outside the gene matches. CDR3 DNA: TGTGCCAGCAGGGGGACGGGACAGGGGTACGAGCAGTACTTC. Protein: CASRGTGQGYEQYF.